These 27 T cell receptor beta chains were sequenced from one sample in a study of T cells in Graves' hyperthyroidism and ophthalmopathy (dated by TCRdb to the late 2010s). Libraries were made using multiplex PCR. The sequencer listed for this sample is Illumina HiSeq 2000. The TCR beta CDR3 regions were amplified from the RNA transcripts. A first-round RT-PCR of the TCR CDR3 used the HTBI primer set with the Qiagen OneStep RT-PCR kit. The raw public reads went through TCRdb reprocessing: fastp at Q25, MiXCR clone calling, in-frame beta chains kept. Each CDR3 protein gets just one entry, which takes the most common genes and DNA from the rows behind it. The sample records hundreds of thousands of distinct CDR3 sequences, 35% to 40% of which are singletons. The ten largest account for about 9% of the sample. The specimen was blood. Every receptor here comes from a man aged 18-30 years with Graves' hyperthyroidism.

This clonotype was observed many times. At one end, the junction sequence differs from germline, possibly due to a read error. The CDR3 DNA is TGTGCTAGCAGCTTAGCGGTAGCGGGTGAGACCCAGTACTTC. This codes for CASSLAVAGETQYF. This chain links TRBV7-7 with TRBJ2-5; 7 bases map to TRBD2. Germline loops: CDR1 SSHAT, CDR2 FNYEAQ (reference sequence). The CDR3 has 14 residues.

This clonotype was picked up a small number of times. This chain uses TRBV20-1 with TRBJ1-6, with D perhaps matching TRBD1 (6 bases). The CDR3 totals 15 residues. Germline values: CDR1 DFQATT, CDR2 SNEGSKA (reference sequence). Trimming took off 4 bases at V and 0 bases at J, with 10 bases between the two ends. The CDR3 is CSAKGESSYNSPLHF. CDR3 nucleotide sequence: TGCAGTGCTAAGGGGGAAAGCTCCTATAATTCACCCCTCCACTTT.

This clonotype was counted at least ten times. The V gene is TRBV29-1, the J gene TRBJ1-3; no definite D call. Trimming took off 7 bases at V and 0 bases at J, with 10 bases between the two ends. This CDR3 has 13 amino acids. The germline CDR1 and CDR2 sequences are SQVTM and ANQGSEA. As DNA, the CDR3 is TGCAGCGCGACCGGTCCCTCTGGAAACACCATATATTTT. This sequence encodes CSATGPSGNTIYF.

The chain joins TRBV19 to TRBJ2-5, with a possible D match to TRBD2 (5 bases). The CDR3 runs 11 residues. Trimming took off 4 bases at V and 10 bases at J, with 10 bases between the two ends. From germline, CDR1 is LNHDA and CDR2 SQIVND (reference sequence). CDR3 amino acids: CASSSQEGQYF. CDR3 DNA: TGTGCCAGTAGTAGCCAAGAGGGCCAGTACTTC.

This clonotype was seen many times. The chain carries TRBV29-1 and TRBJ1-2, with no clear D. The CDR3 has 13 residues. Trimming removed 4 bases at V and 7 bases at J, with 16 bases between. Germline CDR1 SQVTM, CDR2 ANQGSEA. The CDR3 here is CSVAGQDLSGYTF. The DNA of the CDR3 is TGCAGCGTTGCCGGCCAGGACCTAAGTGGCTACACCTTC.

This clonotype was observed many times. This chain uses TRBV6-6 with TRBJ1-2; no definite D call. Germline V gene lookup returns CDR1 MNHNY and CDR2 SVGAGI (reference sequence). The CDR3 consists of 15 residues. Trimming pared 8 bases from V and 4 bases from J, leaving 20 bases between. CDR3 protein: CASSRPGDGFYGYTF. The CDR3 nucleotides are TGTGCCAGCTCCCGCCCGGGCGATGGGTTCTATGGCTACACCTTC.

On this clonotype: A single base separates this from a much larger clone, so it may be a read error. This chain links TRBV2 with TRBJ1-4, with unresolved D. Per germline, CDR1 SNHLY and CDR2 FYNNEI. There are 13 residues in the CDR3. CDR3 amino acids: CGSKTYSNEKLFF. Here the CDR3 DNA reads TGTGGCAGCAAGACTTATTCTAATGAAAAACTGTTTTTT.

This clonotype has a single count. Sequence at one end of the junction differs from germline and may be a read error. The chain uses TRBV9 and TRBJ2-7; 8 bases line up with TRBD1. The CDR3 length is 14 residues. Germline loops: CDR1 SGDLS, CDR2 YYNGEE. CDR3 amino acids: CAGSNPDRDNEQYF. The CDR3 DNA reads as TGTGCCGGCAGTAACCCGGACAGGGACAACGAGCAGTACTTC.

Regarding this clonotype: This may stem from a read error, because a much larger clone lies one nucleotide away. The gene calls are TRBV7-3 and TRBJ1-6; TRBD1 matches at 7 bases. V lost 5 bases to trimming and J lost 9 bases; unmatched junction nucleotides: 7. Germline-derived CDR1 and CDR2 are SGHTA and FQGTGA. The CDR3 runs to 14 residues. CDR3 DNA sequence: TGTGCCAGCAGCCGCGGGACAGTGGGTTCACCCCTCCACTTT. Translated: CASSRGTVGSPLHF.

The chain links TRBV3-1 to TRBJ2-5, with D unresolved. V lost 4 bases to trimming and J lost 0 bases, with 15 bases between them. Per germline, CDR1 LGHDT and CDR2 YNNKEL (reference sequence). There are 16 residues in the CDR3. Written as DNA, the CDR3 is TGTGCCAGCAGCCCTTACCTAGACCCAAACCAAGAGACCCAGTACTTC. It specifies CASSPYLDPNQETQYF.

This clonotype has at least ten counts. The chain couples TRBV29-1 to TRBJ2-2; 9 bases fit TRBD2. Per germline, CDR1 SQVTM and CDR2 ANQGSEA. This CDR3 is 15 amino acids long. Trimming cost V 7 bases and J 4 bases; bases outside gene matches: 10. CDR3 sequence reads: CSAQRAGGSTGELFF. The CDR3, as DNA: TGCAGCGCCCAACGGGCGGGGGGGTCCACCGGGGAGCTGTTTTTT.

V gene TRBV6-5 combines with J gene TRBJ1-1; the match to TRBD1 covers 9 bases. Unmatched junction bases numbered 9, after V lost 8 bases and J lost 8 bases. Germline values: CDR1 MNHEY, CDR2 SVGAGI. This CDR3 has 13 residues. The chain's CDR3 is CASGGTGGAEAFF. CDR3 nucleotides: TGTGCCAGCGGGGGTACAGGGGGCGCGGAAGCTTTCTTT.

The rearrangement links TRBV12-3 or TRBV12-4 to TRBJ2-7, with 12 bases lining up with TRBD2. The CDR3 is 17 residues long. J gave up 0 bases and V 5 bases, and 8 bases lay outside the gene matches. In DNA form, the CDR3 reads TGTGCCAGCAGTGCCCTAACTAGCGGGGGGAGCTCCTACGAGCAGTACTTC. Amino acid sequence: CASSALTSGGSSYEQYF.

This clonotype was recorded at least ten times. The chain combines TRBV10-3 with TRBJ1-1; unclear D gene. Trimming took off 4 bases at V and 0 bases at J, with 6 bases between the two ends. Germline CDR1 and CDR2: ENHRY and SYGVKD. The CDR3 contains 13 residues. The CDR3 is CAISVQLNTEAFF. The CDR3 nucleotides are TGTGCCATCAGTGTACAGTTGAACACTGAAGCTTTCTTT.

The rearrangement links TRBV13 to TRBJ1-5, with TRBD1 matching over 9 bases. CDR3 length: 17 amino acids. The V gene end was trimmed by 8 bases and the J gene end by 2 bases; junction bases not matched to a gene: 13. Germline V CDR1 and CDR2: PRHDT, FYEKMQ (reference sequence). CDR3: CASRTGVEGLGNQPQHF. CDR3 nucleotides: TGTGCCAGCCGGACAGGGGTTGAGGGGCTAGGCAATCAGCCCCAGCATTTT.

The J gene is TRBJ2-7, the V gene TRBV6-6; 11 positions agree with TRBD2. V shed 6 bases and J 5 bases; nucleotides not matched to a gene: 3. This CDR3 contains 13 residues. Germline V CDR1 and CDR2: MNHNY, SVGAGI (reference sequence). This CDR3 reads CASRIAGGDEQYF. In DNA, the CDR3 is TGTGCCAGCAGAATAGCGGGGGGGGACGAGCAGTACTTC.

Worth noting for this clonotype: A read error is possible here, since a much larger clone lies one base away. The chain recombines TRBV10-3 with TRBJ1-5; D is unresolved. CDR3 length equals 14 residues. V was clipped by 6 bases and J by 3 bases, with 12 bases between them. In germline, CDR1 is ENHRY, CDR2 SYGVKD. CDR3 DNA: TGTGCCATCAGGGTACATAGCGACAATCAGCCCCAGCATTTT. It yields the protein CAIRVHSDNQPQHF.

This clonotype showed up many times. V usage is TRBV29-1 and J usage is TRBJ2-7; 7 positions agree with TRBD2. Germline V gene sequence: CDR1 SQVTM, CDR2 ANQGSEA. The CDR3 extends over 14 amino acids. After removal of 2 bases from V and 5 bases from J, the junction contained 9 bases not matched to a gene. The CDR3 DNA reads TGCAGCGTTGAATTGGGCGGGAGTAGTGACGAGCAGTACTTC. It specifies CSVELGGSSDEQYF.

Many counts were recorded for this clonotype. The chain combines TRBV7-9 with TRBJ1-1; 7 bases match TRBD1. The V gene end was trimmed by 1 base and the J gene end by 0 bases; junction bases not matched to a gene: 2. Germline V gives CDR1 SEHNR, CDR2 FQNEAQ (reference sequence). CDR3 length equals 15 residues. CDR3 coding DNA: TGTGCCAGCAGCTTAGGGGACAGTGTGAACACTGAAGCTTTCTTT. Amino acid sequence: CASSLGDSVNTEAFF.

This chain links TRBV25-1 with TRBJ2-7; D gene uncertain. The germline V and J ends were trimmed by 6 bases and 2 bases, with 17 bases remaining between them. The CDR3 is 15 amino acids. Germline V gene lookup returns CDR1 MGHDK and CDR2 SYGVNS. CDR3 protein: CASSAKNRAAYEQYF. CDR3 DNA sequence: TGTGCCAGCAGCGCCAAAAATCGGGCAGCCTACGAGCAGTACTTC.

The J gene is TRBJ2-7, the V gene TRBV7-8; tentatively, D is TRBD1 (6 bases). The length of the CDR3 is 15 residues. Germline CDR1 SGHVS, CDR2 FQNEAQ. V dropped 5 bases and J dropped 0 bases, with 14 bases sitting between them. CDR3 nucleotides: TGTGCCAGCAGCCCATCACAGGGAAGCTCCTACGAGCAGTACTTC. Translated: CASSPSQGSSYEQYF.

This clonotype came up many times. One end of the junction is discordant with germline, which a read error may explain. CDR3 sequence (DNA): TGTGCCAGCAGTCCGGACGGTAGCAATCAGCCCCAGCATTTT. Its protein is CASSPDGSNQPQHF. The chain couples TRBV5-1 to TRBJ1-5; D ambiguous. CDR1 and CDR2 (germline): SGHRS, YFSETQ. The length of the CDR3 is 14 residues.

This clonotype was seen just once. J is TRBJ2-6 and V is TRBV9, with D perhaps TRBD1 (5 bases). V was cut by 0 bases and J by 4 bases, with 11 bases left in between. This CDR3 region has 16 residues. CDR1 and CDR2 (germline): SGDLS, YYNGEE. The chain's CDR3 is CASSVGIGAGANVLTF. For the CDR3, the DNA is TGTGCCAGCAGCGTAGGTATAGGGGCCGGGGCCAACGTCCTGACTTTC.

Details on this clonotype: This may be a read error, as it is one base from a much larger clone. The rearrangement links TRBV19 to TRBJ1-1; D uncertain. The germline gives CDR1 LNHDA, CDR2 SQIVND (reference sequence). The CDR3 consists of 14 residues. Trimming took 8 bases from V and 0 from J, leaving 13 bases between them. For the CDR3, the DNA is TGTGCCAGTGCCGCCCCCTCTTTGAACACTGAAGCTTTCTTT. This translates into CASAAPSLNTEAFF.

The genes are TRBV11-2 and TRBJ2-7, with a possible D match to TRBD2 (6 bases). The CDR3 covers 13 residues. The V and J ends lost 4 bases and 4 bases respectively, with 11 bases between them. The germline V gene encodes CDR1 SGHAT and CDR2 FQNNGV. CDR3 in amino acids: CASSSLGLYEQYF. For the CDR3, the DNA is TGTGCCAGCAGCTCCTTAGGACTATACGAGCAGTACTTC.

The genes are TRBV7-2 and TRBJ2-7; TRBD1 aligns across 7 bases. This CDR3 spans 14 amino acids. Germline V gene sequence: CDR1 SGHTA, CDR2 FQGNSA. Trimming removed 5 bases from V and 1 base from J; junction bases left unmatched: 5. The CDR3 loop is CASSQDRRSYEQYF. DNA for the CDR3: TGTGCCAGCAGCCAGGACAGGAGGTCCTACGAGCAGTACTTC.

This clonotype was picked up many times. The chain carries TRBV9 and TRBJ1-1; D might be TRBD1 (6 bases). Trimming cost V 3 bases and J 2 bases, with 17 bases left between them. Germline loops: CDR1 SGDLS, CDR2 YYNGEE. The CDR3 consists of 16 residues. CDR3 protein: CASSAKGGRGNTEAFF. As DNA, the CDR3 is TGTGCCAGCAGCGCCAAGGGGGGTAGGGGAAACACTGAAGCTTTCTTT.